The rows below give T cell receptor beta chains drawn from one sample of a study of blood T cell repertoires in COVID-19. Repertoires were generated with immunoSEQ multiplex PCR, while TCRdb's copy carries only in-frame clones and drops some. This sample has about 290,000 clones, with about 90% found just once. Sequenced material: peripheral blood. These receptors originate from a woman in her twenties or thirties with COVID-19, enrolled during active disease. CDR3s include the opening cysteine and the closing phenylalanine or tryptophan. Fields, in order: J gene, D gene, clone size, V gene, CDR3 DNA, CDR3 protein. The D gene is left open where the match is weak. The size entry is marked missing in some rows and otherwise reads once, few, many or a size class.

TRBJ1-3,-,-,TRBV5-1,TGCGCCAGCAGCCTAGACCAGAATGGCGCTGGAAACACCATATATTTT,CASSLDQNGAGNTIYF
TRBJ2-1,TRBD2,-,TRBV11-3,TGTGCCAGCAGCTTTAGCGGGGGCTCCTACAATGAGCAGTTCTTC,CASSFSGGSYNEQFF
TRBJ1-4,TRBD1,-,TRBV3-1/TRBV3-2,TGTGCCAGCAGCTACCGGAGGGGGCGAACTAATGAAAAACTGTTTTTT,CASSYRRGRTNEKLFF
TRBJ2-7,-,once,TRBV3-1/TRBV3-2,TGTGCCAGCAGTCTAAATACAGGGGAGGTGTACTTC,CASSLNTGEVYF
TRBJ2-7,-,-,TRBV5-1,TGCGCCAGCAGCTTTGAGGGCAGTTTCTACGAGCAGTACTTC,CASSFEGSFYEQYF
TRBJ1-5,-,-,TRBV4-1,TGCGCCAGCAGCCAAGAAGGGAGGAATACTCAGCCCCAGCATTTT,CASSQEGRNTQPQHF
TRBJ2-1,TRBD2,many,TRBV19,TGTGCCAGCCTCAGAGGCGGGGGCTACAATGAGCAGTTCTTC,CASLRGGGYNEQFF
TRBJ2-6,-,-,TRBV13,TGTGCCAGCGGGAGATCTGGGGCCAACGTCCTGACTTTC,CASGRSGANVLTF
TRBJ1-4,-,-,TRBV7-9,TGTGCCAGCAGCACCCCCGGTGGGACACGAGAAAAACTGTTTTTT,CASSTPGGTREKLFF
TRBJ1-4,-,-,TRBV4-1,TGCGCCAGCAGCTCCAGGGTTAATGAAAAACTGTTTTTT,CASSSRVNEKLFF
TRBJ2-7,TRBD1,-,TRBV3-1/TRBV3-2,TGTGCCAGCAGCCAAGAGGGGACAGGGGACTACGAGCAGTACTTC,CASSQEGTGDYEQYF
TRBJ1-3,-,-,TRBV5-1,TGCGCCAGCAGCATCCAAGGGGGCTCTGGAAACACCATATATTTT,CASSIQGGSGNTIYF
TRBJ2-7,TRBD1,-,TRBV7-2,TGTGCCAGCAGCCTTACCAAGACAGGGCTCTCCTACGAGCAGTACTTC,CASSLTKTGLSYEQYF
TRBJ1-1,TRBD1,-,TRBV2,TGTGCCAGCAGCCGGAGGGGACAGACGAACACTGAAGCTTTCTTT,CASSRRGQTNTEAFF
TRBJ2-7,TRBD1,-,TRBV28,TGTGCCAGCAGCCTCGGACAGGGACCCTCCTACGAGCAGTACTTC,CASSLGQGPSYEQYF
TRBJ1-1,TRBD1,-,TRBV6-5,TGTGCCAGCAGTTACCAGGCAGGGGGTTGGACTGAAGCTTTCTTT,CASSYQAGGWTEAFF